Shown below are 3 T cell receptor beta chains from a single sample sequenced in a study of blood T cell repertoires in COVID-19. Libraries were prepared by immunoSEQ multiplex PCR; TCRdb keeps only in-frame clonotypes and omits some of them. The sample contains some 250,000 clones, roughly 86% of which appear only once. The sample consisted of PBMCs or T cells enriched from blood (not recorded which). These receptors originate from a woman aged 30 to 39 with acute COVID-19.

DNA of the CDR3: TGTGCCAGTAGATTGACTAGCGGGGATCACAATGAGCAGTTCTTC. Translated, it gives CASRLTSGDHNEQFF. The chain has TRBV19 and TRBJ2-1; TRBD2 aligns across 11 bases. Looked up from germline, CDR1 is LNHDA and CDR2 is SQIVND (reference sequence). J was trimmed by 5 bases and V by 6 bases; bases with no gene match: 6. CDR3 length equals 15 residues.

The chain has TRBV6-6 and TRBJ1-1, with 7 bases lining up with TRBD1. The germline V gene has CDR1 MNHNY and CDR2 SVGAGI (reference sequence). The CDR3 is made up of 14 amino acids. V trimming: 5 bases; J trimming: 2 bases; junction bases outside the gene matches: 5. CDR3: CASSPDRTNTEAFF. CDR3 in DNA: TGTGCCAGCAGTCCGGACAGGACTAACACTGAAGCTTTCTTT.

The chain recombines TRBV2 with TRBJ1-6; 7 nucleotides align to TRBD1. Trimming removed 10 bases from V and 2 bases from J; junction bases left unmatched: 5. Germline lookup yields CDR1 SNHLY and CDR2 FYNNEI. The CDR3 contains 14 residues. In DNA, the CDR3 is TGTGCCACCGGGACAGCAGCCTATAATTCACCCCTCCACTTT. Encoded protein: CATGTAAYNSPLHF.